The 26 T cell receptor beta chains reported below all come from one sample, sequenced in a study of Graves' ophthalmopathy and Graves' hyperthyroidism. For repertoire sequencing, the TCR beta CDR3 regions were amplified from RNA transcripts. An initial RT-PCR round employing HTBI primers preceded a second-round multiplex PCR. From the multiplex PCR reads, TCRdb called clonotypes with MiXCR, one entry per CDR3 protein. The top ten hold around 10% of the sample, which has more than 1,000,000 distinct CDR3 sequences, about 38% seen once. Sequencing was performed on peripheral blood or thyroid tissue (not recorded which). These TCRs come from an adult man with Graves' hyperthyroidism.

The chain uses TRBV11-3 and TRBJ2-5; D not resolved. In germline, CDR1 is SGHNT, CDR2 YENEEA. V lost 6 bases and J lost 5, with 16 bases in between. The CDR3 has 14 amino acids. In DNA, the CDR3 is TGTGCCAGCAGTCCAAGGTTTCAGGAGGAGACCCAGTACTTC. This encodes CASSPRFQEETQYF.

The rearrangement uses TRBV28 and TRBJ1-2; 9 nucleotides match TRBD1. Germline V gene lookup returns CDR1 MDHEN and CDR2 SYDVKM. Germline trimming cut 5 bases from V and 6 bases from J; bases unmatched to any gene: 10. This CDR3 is built from 15 residues. The DNA for the CDR3 is TGTGCCAGCAGTCCGACCGGGACAGGGTCGGATGGCTACACCTTC. Residues: CASSPTGTGSDGYTF.

In its sample, this clonotype was seen many times. The chain recombines TRBV9 with TRBJ2-5; D gene uncertain. V lost 0 bases and J lost 5, with 8 bases in between. This CDR3 is built from 13 residues. Germline lookup yields CDR1 SGDLS and CDR2 YYNGEE. The DNA for the CDR3 is TGTGCCAGCAGCGTAGGGGTGGAGGAGACCCAGTACTTC. Translating it yields CASSVGVEETQYF.

As regards this clonotype: The conserved closing phenylalanine or tryptophan is absent in this CDR3, likely reflecting a read error. The DNA is omitted, as the CDR3 cannot be located on it reliably, and the CDR3 follows TCRdb's listing. The rearrangement links TRBV10-3 to TRBJ2-5; the table's D gene call, TRBD2, was not cross checked with the DNA. Including both end residues, the CDR3 is 8 amino acids long. The V gene's germline CDR1 is ENHRY and CDR2 SYGVKD. The CDR3 loop reads CAISARTS.

The CDR3 coding sequence is TGTGCCTGGAGTACCCGGGTGGTTTATAATTCACCCCTCCACTTT. This translates into CAWSTRVVYNSPLHF. The chain combines TRBV19 with TRBJ1-6; D not resolved. Per germline, CDR1 LNHDA and CDR2 SQIVND (reference sequence). Deletions cut 11 bases from V and 4 bases from J, with 18 bases between. This CDR3 is 15 amino acids long.

In this sample, this clonotype turned up a few times. Sequence at one end of the junction differs from germline and may be a read error. The chain links TRBV20-1 to TRBJ1-2; 10 bases agree with TRBD1. The CDR3 runs 16 residues. CDR1 and CDR2 from the germline V gene are DFQATT and SNEGSKA (reference sequence). CDR3 amino acids: CSTRDRGTGALYGYTF. The CDR3 DNA is TGCAGTACTAGAGATCGAGGGACAGGGGCGCTCTATGGCTACACCTTC.

This clonotype showed up just a few times. This sequence joins TRBV29-1 and TRBJ1-1; D not resolved. This CDR3 spans 12 amino acids. Germline V lookup: CDR1 SQVTM, CDR2 ANQGSEA. Trimming removed 5 bases at V and 1 base at J, with 8 bases between. The CDR3 is CSVRNRNTEAFF. CDR3 in DNA: TGCAGCGTTAGAAACCGGAACACTGAAGCTTTCTTT.

This clonotype was seen only a few times. This rearrangement joins TRBV20-1 to TRBJ1-1; possibly TRBD1 for D (6 bases). The V and J ends lost 3 bases and 11 bases respectively, with 16 bases between them. CDR1 is DFQATT, CDR2 SNEGSKA, per germline (reference sequence). CDR3 length: 12 amino acids. As DNA, the CDR3 is TGCAGTGCTAGGTTGGGGGGCCGTGAGGCTTTCTTT. This codes for CSARLGGREAFF.

This chain uses TRBV9 with TRBJ2-7; D is unresolved. Trimming pared 1 base from V and 6 bases from J, leaving 8 bases between. Germline loops: CDR1 SGDLS, CDR2 YYNGEE. This CDR3 is built from 12 residues. The CDR3 DNA follows: TGTGCCAGCAGCGTACTATCCAGCGAGCAGTACTTC. It specifies CASSVLSSEQYF.

This clonotype was recorded at least ten times. The V gene is TRBV9, the J gene TRBJ1-1, with 10 bases identical to TRBD1. The germline CDR1 and CDR2 sequences are SGDLS and YYNGEE. V was clipped by 4 bases and J by 0 bases; unmatched bases: 9. The CDR3 consists of 17 residues. Written as DNA, the CDR3 is TGTGCCAGCAGCCCCCGGGACAGGGGTGAGGTGAACACTGAAGCTTTCTTT. Translated: CASSPRDRGEVNTEAFF.

The chain is built from TRBV19 and TRBJ1-5, with no clear D. The germline CDR1 and CDR2 sequences are LNHDA and SQIVND (reference sequence). Trimming left V 3 bases short and J 2 bases short, with 11 bases between. CDR3 length equals 15 residues. The CDR3 protein is CASSIWGIGNQPQHF. As DNA, the CDR3 is TGTGCCAGTAGTATTTGGGGAATCGGCAATCAGCCCCAGCATTTT.

This clonotype was observed many times. The CDR3 DNA reads TGCGCCAGCAGTGATATGGGACAGGAGTTTAATGAAAAACTGTTTTTT. Translated: CASSDMGQEFNEKLFF. V usage is TRBV10-2 and J usage is TRBJ1-4; 8 positions match TRBD1. The CDR3 spans 16 residues. Germline V gene lookup returns CDR1 WSHSY and CDR2 SAAADI. The V gene end was trimmed by 3 bases and the J gene end by 4 bases; junction bases not matched to a gene: 7.

This clonotype was seen repeatedly, ten times or more. In DNA form, the CDR3 reads TGTGCCAGCAGCGTAGGGGGTGCGGGAGGAAACTACGAGCAGTACTTC. Its protein is CASSVGGAGGNYEQYF. The V and J genes are TRBV9 and TRBJ2-7, with TRBD2 identical over 8 bases. The CDR3 is 16 residues long. Germline trimming cut 0 bases from V and 3 bases from J; bases unmatched to any gene: 8. Looked up from germline, CDR1 is SGDLS and CDR2 is YYNGEE.

A single count supports this clonotype. The chain employs TRBV2 and TRBJ2-6, with D unresolved. V gave up 6 bases and J gave up 1 base, with 22 bases separating them. The germline gives CDR1 SNHLY, CDR2 FYNNEI. The CDR3 has 19 amino acids. CDR3 DNA sequence: TGTGCCAGCAGCTTAGTACTGGCCCCAGTACCGTCTGGGGCCAACGTCCTGACTTTC. This sequence encodes CASSLVLAPVPSGANVLTF.

This clonotype was observed many times. The chain links TRBV20-1 to TRBJ1-5, with TRBD1 as a possible D gene (6 bases). CDR1 is DFQATT and CDR2 is SNEGSKA in the germline V gene (reference sequence). The CDR3 is 15 amino acids. V was cut by 6 bases and J by 1 base, with 16 bases left in between. The CDR3, as DNA: TGCAGTGCCCGCCAGGGGACTGGCAGCAATCAGCCCCAGCATTTT. Its translation is CSARQGTGSNQPQHF.

This chain joins TRBV12-3 or TRBV12-4 and TRBJ1-1, with TRBD1 matching 8 bases. This CDR3 has 16 amino acids. V dropped 6 bases and J dropped 5; count of bases not matched to a gene: 14. The DNA for the CDR3 is TGTGCCAGCAGCGTAGAACCAGGGGGCGCGAAGACTGAAGCTTTCTTT. Translation gives CASSVEPGGAKTEAFF.

This clonotype has a count of ten or more. J is TRBJ2-7 and V is TRBV20-1; TRBD2 is a possible D gene (6 bases). Trimming took off 1 base at V and 2 bases at J, with 12 bases between the two ends. The V gene's germline CDR1 is DFQATT and CDR2 SNEGSKA (reference sequence). This CDR3 region has 14 residues. The CDR3 here is CSARVGRFPYEQYF. The CDR3 DNA reads TGCAGTGCTAGAGTCGGGAGATTTCCCTACGAGCAGTACTTC.

This clonotype was observed many times. The V gene is TRBV29-1, the J gene TRBJ2-7; TRBD2 aligns across 7 bases. The CDR3 is 13 amino acids. J was trimmed by 2 bases and V by 7 bases; bases with no gene match: 8. Germline-derived CDR1 and CDR2 are SQVTM and ANQGSEA. The CDR3 DNA follows: TGCAGCGCTGGGGAGCGGGGCGCCTACGAGCAGTACTTC. It is translated as CSAGERGAYEQYF.

This rearrangement joins TRBV9 to TRBJ2-2; weak D call: TRBD1 (6 bases). The germline CDR1 and CDR2 sequences are SGDLS and YYNGEE. CDR3 length equals 14 residues. V dropped 6 bases and J dropped 6 bases, with 15 bases sitting between them. In DNA form, the CDR3 reads TGTGCCAGCATGCGACAGGCAACCTCCGGGGAGCTGTTTTTT. This sequence encodes CASMRQATSGELFF.

This rearrangement joins TRBV6-5 to TRBJ2-7, with TRBD1 matching 8 bases. The CDR3 totals 15 residues. Germline V gives CDR1 MNHEY, CDR2 SVGAGI. Unmatched junction bases numbered 10, after V lost 5 bases and J lost 4 bases. CDR3 sequence: CASSARTGINYEQYF. In nucleotides, the CDR3 is TGTGCCAGCAGTGCCAGGACAGGGATCAATTACGAGCAGTACTTC.

V usage is TRBV2 and J usage is TRBJ2-7, with 9 bases identical to TRBD1. Unmatched junction bases numbered 6, after V lost 7 bases and J lost 5 bases. This CDR3 has 13 amino acids. Germline V gives CDR1 SNHLY, CDR2 FYNNEI. The CDR3 loop is CASTRQGVDEQYF. As DNA, the CDR3 is TGTGCCAGCACCCGACAGGGGGTCGACGAGCAGTACTTC.

The V call is TRBV6-5, the J call TRBJ2-7, with D hard to call. Germline lookup yields CDR1 MNHEY and CDR2 SVGAGI. V lost 2 bases to trimming and J lost 6 bases, with 20 bases between them. The CDR3 runs 16 residues. The chain's CDR3 is CASSYGVSSLTREQYF. The CDR3 DNA sequence: TGTGCCAGCAGTTACGGCGTGAGTTCCCTTACCCGCGAGCAGTACTTC.

This clonotype was seen many times. J is TRBJ1-1 and V is TRBV9; D is unclear. CDR3 length: 14 amino acids. The germline V gene has CDR1 SGDLS and CDR2 YYNGEE. V lost 5 bases, J lost 0 bases, and 11 bases lay in between. The CDR3 bases are TGTGCCAGCAGTGTCGGTCGGATGAACACTGAAGCTTTCTTT. Its translation: CASSVGRMNTEAFF.

This chain uses TRBV5-1 with TRBJ2-7; 9 bases are shared with TRBD2. Per the germline V gene, CDR1 is SGHRS and CDR2 is YFSETQ. CDR3 size: 13 residues. J lost 6 bases, V lost 7 bases, and 8 bases had no gene match. The CDR3 spells CASQIAGACEQYF. DNA for the CDR3: TGCGCCAGCCAGATAGCGGGAGCCTGCGAGCAGTACTTC.

The chain recombines TRBV4-1 with TRBJ1-2, with D perhaps TRBD1 (5 bases). The ends were cut back, 3 bases at V and 9 bases at J, with 17 bases in the middle. The CDR3 length is 14 residues. Germline V lookup: CDR1 MGHRA, CDR2 YSYEKL. The CDR3 DNA is TGCGCCAGCAGCCACCAGTGGGGGGGAAGGAGCTACACCTTC. It specifies CASSHQWGGRSYTF.

This clonotype was detected only once. An end of the junction differs from the germline gene, which may be a read error. This chain uses TRBV5-4 with TRBJ2-5, with unresolved D. This CDR3 has 14 amino acids. Germline V gene data show CDR1 as SGHNT and CDR2 as YYREEE (reference sequence). CDR3 sequence reads: CASSLVRQQETRYF. The CDR3 region has the DNA TGTGCCAGCAGCTTGGTCAGGCAGCAAGAGACCCGGTACTTC.